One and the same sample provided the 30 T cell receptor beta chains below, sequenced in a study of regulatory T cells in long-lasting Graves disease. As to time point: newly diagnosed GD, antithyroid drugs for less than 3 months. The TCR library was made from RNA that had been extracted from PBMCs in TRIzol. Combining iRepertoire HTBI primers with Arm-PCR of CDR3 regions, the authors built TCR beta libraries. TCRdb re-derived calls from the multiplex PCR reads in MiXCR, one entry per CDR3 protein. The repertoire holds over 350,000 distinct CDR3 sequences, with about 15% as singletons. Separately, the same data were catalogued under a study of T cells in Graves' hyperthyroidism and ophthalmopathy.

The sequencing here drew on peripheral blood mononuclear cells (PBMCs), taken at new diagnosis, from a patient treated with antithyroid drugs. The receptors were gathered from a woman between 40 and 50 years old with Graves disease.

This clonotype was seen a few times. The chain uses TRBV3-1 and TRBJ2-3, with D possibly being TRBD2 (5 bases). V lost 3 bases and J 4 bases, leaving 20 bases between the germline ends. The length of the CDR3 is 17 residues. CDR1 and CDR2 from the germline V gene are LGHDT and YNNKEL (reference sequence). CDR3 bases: TGTGCCAGCAGCCAGGCCGCTAGCCTTGCCTCTGCAGATACGCAGTATTTT. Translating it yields CASSQAASLASADTQYF.

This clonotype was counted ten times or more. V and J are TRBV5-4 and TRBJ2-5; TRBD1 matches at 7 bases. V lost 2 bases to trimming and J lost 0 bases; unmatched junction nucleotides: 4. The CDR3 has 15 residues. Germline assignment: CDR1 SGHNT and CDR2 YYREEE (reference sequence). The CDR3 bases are TGTGCCAGCAGCTTACAGGGGCGGTACCAAGAGACCCAGTACTTC. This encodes CASSLQGRYQETQYF.

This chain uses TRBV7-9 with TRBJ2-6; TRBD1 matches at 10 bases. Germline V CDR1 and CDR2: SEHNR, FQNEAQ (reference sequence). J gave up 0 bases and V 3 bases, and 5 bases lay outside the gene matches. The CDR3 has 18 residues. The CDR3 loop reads CASSLGTGDHSGANVLTF. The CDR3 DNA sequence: TGTGCCAGCAGCTTGGGGACAGGGGACCACTCTGGGGCCAACGTCCTGACTTTC.

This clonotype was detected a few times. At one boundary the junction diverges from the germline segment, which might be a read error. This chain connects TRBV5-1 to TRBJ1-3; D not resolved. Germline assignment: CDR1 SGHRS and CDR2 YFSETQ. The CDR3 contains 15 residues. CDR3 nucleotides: TGTGCCAGCAGCTCAGGTGGGGTTTCTGGAAACACCATATATTTT. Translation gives CASSSGGVSGNTIYF.

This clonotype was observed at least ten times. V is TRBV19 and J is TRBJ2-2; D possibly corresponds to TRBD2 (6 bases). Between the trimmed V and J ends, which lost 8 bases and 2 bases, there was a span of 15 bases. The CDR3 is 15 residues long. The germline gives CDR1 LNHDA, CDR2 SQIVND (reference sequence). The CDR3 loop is CASSNGGVNTGELFF. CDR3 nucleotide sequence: TGTGCCAGTTCGAACGGCGGGGTCAACACCGGGGAGCTGTTTTTT.

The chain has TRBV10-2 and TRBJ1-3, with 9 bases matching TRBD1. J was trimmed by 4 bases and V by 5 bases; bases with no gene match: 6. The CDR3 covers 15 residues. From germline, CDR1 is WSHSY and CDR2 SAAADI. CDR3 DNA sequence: TGCGCCAGCAGTTTCGGACAGGGGCCGGGAAACACCATATATTTT. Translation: CASSFGQGPGNTIYF.

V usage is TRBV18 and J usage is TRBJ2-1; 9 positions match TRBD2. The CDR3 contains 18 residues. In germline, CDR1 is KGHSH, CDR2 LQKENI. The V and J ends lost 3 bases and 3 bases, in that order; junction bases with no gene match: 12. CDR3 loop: CASSPGYSVLAGYNEQFF. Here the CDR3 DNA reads TGTGCCAGCTCACCTGGGTACTCTGTACTAGCGGGCTACAATGAGCAGTTCTTC.

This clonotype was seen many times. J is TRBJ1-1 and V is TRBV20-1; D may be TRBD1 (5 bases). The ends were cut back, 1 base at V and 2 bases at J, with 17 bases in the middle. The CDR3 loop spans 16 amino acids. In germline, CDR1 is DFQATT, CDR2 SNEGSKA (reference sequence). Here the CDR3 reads CSARGKPGRGNTEAFF. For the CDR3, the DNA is TGCAGTGCTAGAGGAAAACCGGGACGGGGAAACACTGAAGCTTTCTTT.

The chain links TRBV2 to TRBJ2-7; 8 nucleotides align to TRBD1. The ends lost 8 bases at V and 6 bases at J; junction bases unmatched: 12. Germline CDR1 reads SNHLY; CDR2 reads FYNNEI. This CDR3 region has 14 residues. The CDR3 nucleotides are TGTGCCAGCTATCCGACAGGGGCCGGATCCGAGCAGTACTTC. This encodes CASYPTGAGSEQYF.

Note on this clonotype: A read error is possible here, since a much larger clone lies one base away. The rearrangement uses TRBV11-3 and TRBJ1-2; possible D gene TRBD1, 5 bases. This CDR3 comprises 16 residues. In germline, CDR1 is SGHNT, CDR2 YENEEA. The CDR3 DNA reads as TGTGCCAGCAGCTTATTGGGGACCGAACATAACTATGGCTACAACTTC. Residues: CASSLLGTEHNYGYNF.

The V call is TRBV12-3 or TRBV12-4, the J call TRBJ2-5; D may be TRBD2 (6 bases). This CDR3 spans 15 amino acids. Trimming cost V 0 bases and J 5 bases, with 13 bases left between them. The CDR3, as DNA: TGTGCCAGCAGTTTAGCGCTGAGGGCGGGGGAGACCCAGTACTTC. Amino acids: CASSLALRAGETQYF.

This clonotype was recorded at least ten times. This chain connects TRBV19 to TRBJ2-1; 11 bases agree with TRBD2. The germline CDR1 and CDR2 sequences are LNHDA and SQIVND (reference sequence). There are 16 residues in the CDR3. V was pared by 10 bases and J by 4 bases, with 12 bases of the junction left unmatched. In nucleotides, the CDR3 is TGTGCCACCCAAGGGACTAGCGGAGACGGGTACAATGAGCAGTTCTTC. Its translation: CATQGTSGDGYNEQFF.

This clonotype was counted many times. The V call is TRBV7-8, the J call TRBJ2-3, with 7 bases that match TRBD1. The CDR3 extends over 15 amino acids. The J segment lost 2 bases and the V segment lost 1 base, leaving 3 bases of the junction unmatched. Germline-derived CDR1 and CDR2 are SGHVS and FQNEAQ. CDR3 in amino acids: CASSLGTGSTDTQYF. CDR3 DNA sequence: TGTGCCAGCAGCTTAGGGACAGGTTCCACAGATACGCAGTATTTT.

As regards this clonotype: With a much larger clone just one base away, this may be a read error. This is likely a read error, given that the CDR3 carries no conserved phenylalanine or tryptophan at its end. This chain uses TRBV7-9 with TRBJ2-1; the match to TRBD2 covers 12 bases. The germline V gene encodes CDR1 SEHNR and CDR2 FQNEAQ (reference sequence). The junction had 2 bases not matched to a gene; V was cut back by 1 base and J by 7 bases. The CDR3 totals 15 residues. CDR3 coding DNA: TGTGCCAGCAGCTTAGTGACTAGCGGGAGTAATGAGCAGTTCTCC. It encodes CASSLVTSGSNEQFS.

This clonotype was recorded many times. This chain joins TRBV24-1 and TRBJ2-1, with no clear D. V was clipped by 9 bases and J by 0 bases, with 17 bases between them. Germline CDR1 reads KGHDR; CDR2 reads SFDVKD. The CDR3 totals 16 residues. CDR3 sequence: CATSGFAESSYNEQFF. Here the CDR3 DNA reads TGTGCCACCTCCGGCTTCGCGGAGAGCTCCTACAATGAGCAGTTCTTC.

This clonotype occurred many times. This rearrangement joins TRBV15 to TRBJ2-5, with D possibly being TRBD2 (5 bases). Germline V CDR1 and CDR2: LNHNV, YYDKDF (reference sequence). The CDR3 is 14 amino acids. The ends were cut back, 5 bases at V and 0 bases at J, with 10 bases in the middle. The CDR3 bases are TGTGCCACCAGCGATCCGGGGTACCAAGAGACCCAGTACTTC. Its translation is CATSDPGYQETQYF.

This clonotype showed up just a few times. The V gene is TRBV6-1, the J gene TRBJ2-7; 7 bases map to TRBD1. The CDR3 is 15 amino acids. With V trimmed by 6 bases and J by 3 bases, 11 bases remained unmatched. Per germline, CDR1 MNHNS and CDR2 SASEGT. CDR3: CASRARDRPNYEQYF. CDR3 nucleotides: TGTGCCAGCAGGGCCCGGGACAGACCAAACTACGAGCAGTACTTC.

As DNA, the CDR3 is TGCAGTGCCCAGATAGCGGATGGAATCGATGAGCAGTTCTTC. This codes for CSAQIADGIDEQFF. The genes are TRBV20-1 and TRBJ2-1; D is perhaps TRBD2 (6 bases). CDR3 length equals 14 residues. Germline CDR1 and CDR2: DFQATT and SNEGSKA (reference sequence). Trimming stripped 6 bases from V and 8 bases from J, with 20 bases between.

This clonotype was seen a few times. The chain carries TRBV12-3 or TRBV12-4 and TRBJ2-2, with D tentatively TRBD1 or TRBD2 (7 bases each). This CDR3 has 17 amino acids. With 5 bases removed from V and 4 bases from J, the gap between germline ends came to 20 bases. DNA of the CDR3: TGTGCCAGCAGTCACCTGGTCTCAGGGGGGGCCACCGGGGAGCTGTTTTTT. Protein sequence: CASSHLVSGGATGELFF.

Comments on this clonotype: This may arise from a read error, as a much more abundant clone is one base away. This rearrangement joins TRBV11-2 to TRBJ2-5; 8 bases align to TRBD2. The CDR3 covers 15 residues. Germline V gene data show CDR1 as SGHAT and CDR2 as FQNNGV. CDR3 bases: TGTGCCAGCAGCTCAGACGGGAGGGCCCTGAATGAGCATTTCTTC. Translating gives CASSSDGRALNEHFF. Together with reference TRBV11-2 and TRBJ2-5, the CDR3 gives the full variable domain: EAGVAQSPRYKIIEKRQSVAFWCNPISGHATLYWYQQILGQGPKLLIQFQNNGVVDDSQLPKDRFSAERLKGVDSTLKIQPAKLEDSAVYLCASSSDGRALNEHFFGPGTRLLVL.

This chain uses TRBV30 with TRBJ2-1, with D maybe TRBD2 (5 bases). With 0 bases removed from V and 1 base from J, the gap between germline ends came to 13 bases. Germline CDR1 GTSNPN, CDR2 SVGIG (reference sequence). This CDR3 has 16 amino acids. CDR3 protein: CAWSVRGSISYNEQFF. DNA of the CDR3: TGTGCCTGGAGTGTACGGGGTAGCATATCCTACAATGAGCAGTTCTTC.

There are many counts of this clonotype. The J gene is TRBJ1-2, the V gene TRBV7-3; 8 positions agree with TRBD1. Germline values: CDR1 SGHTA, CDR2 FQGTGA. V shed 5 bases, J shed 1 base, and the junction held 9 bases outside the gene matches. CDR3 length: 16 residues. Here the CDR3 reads CASSLDWTGLNYGYTF. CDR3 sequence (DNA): TGTGCCAGCAGCCTAGACTGGACAGGGCTTAACTATGGCTACACCTTC.

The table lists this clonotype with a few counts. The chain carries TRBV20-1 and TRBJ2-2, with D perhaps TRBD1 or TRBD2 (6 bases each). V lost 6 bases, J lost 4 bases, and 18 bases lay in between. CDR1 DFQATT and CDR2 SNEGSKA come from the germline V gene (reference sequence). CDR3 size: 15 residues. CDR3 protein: CSARPGAGSTGELFF. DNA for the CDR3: TGCAGTGCCCGGCCGGGGGCCGGTAGCACCGGGGAGCTGTTTTTT.

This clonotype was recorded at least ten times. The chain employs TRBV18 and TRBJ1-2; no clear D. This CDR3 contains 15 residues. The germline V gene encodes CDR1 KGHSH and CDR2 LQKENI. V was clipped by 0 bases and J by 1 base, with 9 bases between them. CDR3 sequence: CASSPPDPYNYGYTF. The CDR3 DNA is TGTGCCAGCTCACCACCGGATCCTTATAACTATGGCTACACCTTC.

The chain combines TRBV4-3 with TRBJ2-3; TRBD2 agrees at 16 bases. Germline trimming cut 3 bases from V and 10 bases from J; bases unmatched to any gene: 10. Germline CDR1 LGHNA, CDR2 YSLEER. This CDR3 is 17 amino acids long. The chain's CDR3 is CASSHLAGTSGRDPQYF. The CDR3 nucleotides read TGCGCCAGCAGCCACCTAGCCGGGACTAGCGGGAGGGATCCGCAGTATTTT.

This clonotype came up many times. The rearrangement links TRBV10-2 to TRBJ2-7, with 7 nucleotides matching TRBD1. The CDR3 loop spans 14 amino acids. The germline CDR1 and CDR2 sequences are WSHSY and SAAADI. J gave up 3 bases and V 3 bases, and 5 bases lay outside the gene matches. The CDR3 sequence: CASSDGQVDYEQYF. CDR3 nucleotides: TGCGCCAGCAGTGACGGACAGGTGGACTACGAGCAGTACTTC.

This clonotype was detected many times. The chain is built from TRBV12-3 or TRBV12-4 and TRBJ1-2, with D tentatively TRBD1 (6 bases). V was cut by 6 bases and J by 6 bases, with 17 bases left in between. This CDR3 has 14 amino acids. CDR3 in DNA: TGTGCCAGCAGGGTCAGGGGATCACAGGATGGCTACACCTTC. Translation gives CASRVRGSQDGYTF.

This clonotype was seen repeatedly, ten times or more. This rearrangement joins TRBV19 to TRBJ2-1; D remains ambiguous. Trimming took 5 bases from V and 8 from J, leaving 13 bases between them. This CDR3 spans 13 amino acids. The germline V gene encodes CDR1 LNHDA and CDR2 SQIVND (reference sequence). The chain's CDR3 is CASSPPPGDEQFF. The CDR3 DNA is TGTGCCAGTAGTCCACCCCCAGGCGATGAGCAGTTCTTC.

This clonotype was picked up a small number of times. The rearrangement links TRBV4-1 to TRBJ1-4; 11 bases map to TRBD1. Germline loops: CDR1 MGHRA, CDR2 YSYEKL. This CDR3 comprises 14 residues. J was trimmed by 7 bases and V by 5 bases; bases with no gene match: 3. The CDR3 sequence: CASSGTGGGEKLFF. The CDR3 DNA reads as TGCGCCAGCAGCGGGACAGGGGGAGGTGAAAAACTGTTTTTT.

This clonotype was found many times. The CDR3 DNA sequence: TGTGCCAGCAGTTTACGGGGGAATCAGCCCCAGCATTTT. It codes for CASSLRGNQPQHF. The chain combines TRBV12-3 or TRBV12-4 with TRBJ1-5, with D possibly TRBD1 on 5 matching bases. V lost 2 bases and J lost 4, with 6 bases in between. CDR3 length: 13 amino acids.